Below, one T cell receptor beta chain is given with its context. Its specific antigen is unknown. One base away there is no much larger clone; base qualities are not given. CDR1 and CDR2 are drawn from the germline V gene: SNHLY, FYNNEI. V loses 1 base of germline sequence and J loses 6 bases, and the interval between the two ends is 9 bases. The CDR3 spans 13 residues, from the cysteine through the phenylalanine. Only the CDR3 region is kept as DNA, spanning 39 bases read in frame from base 1. The sample belongs to a study of control samples from healthy donors and cancer patients (TCRdb year 2020). The library was produced with the immunoSEQ multiplex PCR assay. In its TCRdb copy, this immuneACCESS table keeps in-frame sequences only and misses some clones. Where compared with another copy, unresolved V genes explain less than half of these, and the others have no known cause. The table for this sample lists under 80,000 clones; 94% of them were counted only once. 6.2% of the sample goes to the ten largest clones.

The sequenced sample consisted of blood. The rearrangement combines TRBV2 with TRBJ1-2; the D gene lacks a confident call. This sequence originates from a woman between 40 and 50 years old in good health. The CDR3 sequence is CASSEVGLDGYTF. The nucleotides are TGTGCCAGCAGTGAAGTTGGCTTGGATGGCTACACCTTC.